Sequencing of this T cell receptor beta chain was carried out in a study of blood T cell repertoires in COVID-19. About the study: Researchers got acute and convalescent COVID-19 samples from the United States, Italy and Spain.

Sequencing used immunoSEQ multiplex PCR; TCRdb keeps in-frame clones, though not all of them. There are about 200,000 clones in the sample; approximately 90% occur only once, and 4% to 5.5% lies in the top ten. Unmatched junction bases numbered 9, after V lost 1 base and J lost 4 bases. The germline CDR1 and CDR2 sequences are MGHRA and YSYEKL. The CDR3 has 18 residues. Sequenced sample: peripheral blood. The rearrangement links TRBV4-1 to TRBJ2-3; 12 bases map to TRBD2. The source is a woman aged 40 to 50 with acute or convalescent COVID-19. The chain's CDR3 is CASSQGTLLAGGADTQYF. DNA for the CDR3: TGCGCCAGCAGCCAAGGGACTCTACTAGCGGGAGGTGCAGATACGCAGTATTTT.